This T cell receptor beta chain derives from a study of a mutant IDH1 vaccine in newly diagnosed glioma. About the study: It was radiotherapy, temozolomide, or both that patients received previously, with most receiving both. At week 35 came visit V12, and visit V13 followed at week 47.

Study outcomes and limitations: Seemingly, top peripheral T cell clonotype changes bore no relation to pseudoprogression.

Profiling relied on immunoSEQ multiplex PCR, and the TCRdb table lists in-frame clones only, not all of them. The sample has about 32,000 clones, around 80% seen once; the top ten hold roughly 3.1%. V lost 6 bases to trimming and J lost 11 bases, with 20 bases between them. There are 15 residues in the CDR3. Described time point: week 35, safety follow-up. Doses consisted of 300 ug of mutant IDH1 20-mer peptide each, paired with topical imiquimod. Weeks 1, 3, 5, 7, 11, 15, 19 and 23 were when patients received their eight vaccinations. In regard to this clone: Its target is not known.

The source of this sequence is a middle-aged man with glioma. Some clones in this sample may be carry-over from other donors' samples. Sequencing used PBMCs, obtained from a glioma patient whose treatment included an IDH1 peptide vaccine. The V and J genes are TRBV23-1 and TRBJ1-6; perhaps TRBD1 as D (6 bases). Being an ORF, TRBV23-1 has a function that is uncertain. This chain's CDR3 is CASSRPPQGRPPLHF. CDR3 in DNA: TGCGCCAGCAGCCGACCCCCACAGGGAAGGCCACCCCTCCACTTT.